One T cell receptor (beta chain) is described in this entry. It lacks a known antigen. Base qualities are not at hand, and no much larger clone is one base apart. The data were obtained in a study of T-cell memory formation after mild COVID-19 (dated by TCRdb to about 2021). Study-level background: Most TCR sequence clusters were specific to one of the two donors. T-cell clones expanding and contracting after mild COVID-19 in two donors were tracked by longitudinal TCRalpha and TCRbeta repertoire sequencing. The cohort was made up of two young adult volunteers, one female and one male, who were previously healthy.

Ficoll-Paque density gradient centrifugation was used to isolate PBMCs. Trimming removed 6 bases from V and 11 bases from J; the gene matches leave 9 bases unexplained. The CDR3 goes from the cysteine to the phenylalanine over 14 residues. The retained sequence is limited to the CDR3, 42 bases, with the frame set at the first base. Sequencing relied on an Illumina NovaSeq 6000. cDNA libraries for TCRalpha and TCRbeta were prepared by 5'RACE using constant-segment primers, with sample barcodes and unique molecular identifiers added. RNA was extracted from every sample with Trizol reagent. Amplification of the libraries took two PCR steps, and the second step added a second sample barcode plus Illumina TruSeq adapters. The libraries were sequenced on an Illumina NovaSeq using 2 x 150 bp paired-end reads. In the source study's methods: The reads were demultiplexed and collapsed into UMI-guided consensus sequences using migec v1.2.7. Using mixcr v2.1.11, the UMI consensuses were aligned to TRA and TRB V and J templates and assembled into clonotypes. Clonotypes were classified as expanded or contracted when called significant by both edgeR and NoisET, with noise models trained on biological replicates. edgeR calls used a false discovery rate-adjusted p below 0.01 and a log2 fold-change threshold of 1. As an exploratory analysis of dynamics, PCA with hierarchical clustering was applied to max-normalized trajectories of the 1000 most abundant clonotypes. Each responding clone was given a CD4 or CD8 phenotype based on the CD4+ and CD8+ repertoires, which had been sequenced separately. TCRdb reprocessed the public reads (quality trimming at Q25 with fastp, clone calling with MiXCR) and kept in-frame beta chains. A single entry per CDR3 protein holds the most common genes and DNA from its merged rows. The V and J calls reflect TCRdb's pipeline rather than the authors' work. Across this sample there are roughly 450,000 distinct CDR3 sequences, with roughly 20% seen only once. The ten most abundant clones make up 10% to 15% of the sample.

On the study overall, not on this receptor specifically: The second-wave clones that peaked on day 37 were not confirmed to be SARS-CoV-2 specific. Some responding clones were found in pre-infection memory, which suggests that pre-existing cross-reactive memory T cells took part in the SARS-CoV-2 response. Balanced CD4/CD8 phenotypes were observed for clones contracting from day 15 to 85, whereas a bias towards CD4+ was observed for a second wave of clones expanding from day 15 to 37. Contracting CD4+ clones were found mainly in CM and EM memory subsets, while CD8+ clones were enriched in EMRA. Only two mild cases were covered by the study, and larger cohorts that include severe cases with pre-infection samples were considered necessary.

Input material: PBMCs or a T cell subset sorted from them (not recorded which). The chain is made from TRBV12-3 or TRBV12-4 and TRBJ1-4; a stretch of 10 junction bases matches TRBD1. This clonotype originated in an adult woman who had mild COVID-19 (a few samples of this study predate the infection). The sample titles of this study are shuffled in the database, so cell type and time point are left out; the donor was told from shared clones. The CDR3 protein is CASSYRTGGEKLFF. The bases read TGTGCCAGCAGCTATCGGACAGGGGGGGAGAAACTGTTTTTT.